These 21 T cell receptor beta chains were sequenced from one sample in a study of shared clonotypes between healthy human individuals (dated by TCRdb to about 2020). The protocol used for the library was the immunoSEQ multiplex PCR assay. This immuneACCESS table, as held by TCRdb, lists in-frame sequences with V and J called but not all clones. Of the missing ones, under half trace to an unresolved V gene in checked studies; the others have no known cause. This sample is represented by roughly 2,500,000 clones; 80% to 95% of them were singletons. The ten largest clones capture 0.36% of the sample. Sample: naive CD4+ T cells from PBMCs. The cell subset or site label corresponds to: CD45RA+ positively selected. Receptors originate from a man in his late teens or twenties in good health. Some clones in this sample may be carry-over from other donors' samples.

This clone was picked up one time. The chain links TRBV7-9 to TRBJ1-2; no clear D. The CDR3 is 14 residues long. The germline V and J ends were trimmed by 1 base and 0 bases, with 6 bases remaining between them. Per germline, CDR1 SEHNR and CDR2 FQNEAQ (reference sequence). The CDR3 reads CASSLVPANYGYTF. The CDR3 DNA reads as TGTGCCAGCAGCTTAGTCCCTGCTAACTATGGCTACACCTTC.

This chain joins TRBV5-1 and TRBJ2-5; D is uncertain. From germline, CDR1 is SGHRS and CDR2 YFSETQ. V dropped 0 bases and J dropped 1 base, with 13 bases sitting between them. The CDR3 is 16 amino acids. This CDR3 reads CASSLVGRDFQETQYF. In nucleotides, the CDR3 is TGCGCCAGCAGCTTGGTGGGCCGAGACTTCCAAGAGACCCAGTACTTC.

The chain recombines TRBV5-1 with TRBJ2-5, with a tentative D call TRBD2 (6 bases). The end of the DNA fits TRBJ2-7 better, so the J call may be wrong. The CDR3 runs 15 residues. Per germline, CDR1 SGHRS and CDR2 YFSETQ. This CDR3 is CASSVTGLKSYEQYF. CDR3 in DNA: TGCGCCAGCAGCGTAACGGGACTTAAGTCCTACGAGCAGTACTTC.

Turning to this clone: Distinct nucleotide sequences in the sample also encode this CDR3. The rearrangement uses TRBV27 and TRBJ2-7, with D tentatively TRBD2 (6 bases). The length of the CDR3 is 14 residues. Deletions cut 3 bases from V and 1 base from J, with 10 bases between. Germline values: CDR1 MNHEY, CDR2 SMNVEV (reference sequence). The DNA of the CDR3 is TGTGCCAGCAGTTTGGGGGGACCTTCCTACGAGCAGTACTTC. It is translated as CASSLGGPSYEQYF.

CDR3 coding DNA: TGTGCCAGTAGTATAACCCTTAATCGAGAGCAGTACTTC. It is translated as CASSITLNREQYF. The rearrangement uses TRBV19 and TRBJ2-7; unclear D gene. The ends were cut back, 2 bases at V and 7 bases at J, with 12 bases in the middle. The CDR3 loop spans 13 amino acids. Germline assignment: CDR1 LNHDA and CDR2 SQIVND (reference sequence).

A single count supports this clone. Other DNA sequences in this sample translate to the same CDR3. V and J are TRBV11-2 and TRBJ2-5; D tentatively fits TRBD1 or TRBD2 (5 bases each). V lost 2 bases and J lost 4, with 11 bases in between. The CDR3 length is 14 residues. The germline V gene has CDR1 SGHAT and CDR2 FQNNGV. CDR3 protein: CASSLSGQVETQYF. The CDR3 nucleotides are TGTGCCAGCAGCTTATCGGGGCAGGTAGAGACCCAGTACTTC.

The CDR3 sequence is CAWEDRGGTEAFF. The CDR3 nucleotides read TGTGCCTGGGAAGACAGGGGCGGCACTGAAGCTTTCTTT. J is TRBJ1-1 and V is TRBV30; 8 nucleotides align to TRBD1. This CDR3 is built from 13 residues. J was trimmed by 4 bases and V by 5 bases; bases with no gene match: 6. Germline loops: CDR1 GTSNPN, CDR2 SVGIG (reference sequence).

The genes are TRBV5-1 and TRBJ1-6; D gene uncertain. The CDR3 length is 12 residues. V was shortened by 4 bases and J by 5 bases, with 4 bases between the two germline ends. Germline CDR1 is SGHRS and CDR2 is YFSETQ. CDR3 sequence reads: CASSHDNSPLHF. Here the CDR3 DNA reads TGCGCCAGCAGCCATGATAATTCACCCCTCCACTTT.

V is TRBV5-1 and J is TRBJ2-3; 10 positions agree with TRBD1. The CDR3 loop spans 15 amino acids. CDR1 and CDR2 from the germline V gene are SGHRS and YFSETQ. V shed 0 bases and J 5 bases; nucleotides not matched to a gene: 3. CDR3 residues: CASSLAGTGEDTQYF. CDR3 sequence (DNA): TGCGCCAGCAGCTTGGCGGGGACAGGGGAAGATACGCAGTATTTT.

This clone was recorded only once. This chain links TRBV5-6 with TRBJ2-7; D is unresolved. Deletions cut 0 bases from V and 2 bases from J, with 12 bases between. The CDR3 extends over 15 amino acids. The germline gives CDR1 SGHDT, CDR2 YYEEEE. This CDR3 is CASSLGGTPPYEQYF. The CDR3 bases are TGTGCCAGCAGCTTGGGAGGAACTCCCCCCTACGAGCAGTACTTC.

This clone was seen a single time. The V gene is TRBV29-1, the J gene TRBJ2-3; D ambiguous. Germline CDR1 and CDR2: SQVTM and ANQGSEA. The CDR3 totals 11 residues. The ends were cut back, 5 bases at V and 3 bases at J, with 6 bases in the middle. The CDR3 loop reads CSVRLTDTQYF. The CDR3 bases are TGCAGCGTTAGGTTAACAGATACGCAGTATTTT.

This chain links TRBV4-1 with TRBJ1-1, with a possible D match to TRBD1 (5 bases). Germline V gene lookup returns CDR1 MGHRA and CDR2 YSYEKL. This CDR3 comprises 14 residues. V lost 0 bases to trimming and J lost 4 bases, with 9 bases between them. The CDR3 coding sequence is TGCGCCAGCAGCCAAGAACCCCAGGGCACTGAAGCTTTCTTT. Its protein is CASSQEPQGTEAFF.

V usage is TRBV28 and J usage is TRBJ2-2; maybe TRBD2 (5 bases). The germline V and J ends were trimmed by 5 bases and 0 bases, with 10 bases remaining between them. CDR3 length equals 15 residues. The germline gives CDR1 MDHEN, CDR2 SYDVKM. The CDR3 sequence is CASSGRRSNTGELFF. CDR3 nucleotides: TGTGCCAGCAGTGGGAGAAGATCGAACACCGGGGAGCTGTTTTTT.

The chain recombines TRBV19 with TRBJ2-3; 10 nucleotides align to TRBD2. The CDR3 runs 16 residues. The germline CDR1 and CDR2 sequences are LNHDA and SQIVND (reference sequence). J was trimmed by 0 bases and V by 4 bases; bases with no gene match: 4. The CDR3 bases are TGTGCCAGTAGTACTAGCGGGGGTCCTAGCACAGATACGCAGTATTTT. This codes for CASSTSGGPSTDTQYF.

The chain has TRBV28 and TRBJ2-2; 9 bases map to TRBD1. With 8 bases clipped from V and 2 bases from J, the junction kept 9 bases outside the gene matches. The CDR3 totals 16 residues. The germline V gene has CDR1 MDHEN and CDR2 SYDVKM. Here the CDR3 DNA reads TGTGCCAGCTCGAGAACAGGGGGCGTAAACACCGGGGAGCTGTTTTTT. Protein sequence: CASSRTGGVNTGELFF.

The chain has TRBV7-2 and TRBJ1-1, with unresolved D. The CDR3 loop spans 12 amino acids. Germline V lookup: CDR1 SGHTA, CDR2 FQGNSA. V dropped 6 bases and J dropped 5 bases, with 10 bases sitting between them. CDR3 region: CASRWPLTEAFF. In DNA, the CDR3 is TGTGCCAGCAGATGGCCTCTGACTGAAGCTTTCTTT.

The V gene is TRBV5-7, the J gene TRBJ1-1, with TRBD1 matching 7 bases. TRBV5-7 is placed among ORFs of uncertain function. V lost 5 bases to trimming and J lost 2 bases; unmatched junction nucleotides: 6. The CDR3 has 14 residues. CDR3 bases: TGTGCCAGCAGGTCTGACAGGGTCAACACTGAAGCTTTCTTT. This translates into CASRSDRVNTEAFF.

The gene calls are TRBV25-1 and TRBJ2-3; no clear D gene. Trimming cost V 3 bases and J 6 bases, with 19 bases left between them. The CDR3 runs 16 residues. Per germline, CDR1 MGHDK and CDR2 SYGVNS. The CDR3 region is CASSEGFAGSRDTQYF. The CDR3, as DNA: TGTGCCAGCAGTGAGGGTTTCGCAGGCTCCAGGGATACGCAGTATTTT.

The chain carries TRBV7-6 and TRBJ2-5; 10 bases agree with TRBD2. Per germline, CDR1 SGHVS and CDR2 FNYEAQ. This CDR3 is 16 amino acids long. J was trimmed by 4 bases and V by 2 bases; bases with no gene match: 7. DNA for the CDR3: TGTGCCAGCAGCTTACCCCCTAGCGGGAGCGGAGAGACCCAGTACTTC. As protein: CASSLPPSGSGETQYF. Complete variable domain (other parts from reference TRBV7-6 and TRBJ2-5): GAGVSQSPRYKVTKRGQDVALRCDPISGHVSLYWYRQALGQGPEFLTYFNYEAQQDKSGLPNDRFSAERPEGSISTLTIQRTEQRDSAMYRCASSLPPSGSGETQYFGPGTRLLVL.

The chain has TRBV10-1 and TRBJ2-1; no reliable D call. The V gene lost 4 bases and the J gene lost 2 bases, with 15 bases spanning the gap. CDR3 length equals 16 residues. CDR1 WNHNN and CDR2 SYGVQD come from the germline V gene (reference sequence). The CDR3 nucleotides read TGCGCCAGCAGTGGCCGGGCCCTCGGAACCTACAATGAGCAGTTCTTC. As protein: CASSGRALGTYNEQFF.

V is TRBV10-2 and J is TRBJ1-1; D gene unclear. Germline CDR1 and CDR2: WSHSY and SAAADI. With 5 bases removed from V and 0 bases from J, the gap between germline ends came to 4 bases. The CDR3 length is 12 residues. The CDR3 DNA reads TGCGCCAGCAGTTTCATGAACACTGAAGCTTTCTTT. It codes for CASSFMNTEAFF.